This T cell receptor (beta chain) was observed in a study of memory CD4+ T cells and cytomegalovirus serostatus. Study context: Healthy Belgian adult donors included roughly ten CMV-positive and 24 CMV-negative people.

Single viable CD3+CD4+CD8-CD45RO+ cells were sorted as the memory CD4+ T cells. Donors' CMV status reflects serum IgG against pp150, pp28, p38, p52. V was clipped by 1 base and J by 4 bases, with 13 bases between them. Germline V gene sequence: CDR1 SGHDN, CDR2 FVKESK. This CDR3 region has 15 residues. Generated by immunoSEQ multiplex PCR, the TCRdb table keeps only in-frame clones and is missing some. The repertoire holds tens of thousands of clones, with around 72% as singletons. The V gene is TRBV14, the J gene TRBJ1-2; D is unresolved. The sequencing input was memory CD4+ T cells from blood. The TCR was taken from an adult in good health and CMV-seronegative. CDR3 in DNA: TGTGCCAGCAGCCAAGGAGGGATTAGGAGCTATGGCTACACCTTC. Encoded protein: CASSQGGIRSYGYTF. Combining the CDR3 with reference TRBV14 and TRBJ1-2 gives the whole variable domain EAGVTQFPSHSVIEKGQTVTLRCDPISGHDNLYWYRRVMGKEIKFLLHFVKESKQDESGMPNNRFLAERTGGTYSTLKVQPAELEDSGVYFCASSQGGIRSYGYTFGSGTRLTVV.